This T cell receptor beta chain derives from a study of cytomegalovirus exposure and HLA in healthy donors. Broader study findings: An analysis was carried out later, and it reportedly showed fewer N-insertions in an Asian-associated ancestry cluster than the approximately 670-donor mean. Researchers reportedly found TCR beta sequences accurately predicted most subjects' HLA-A and HLA-B alleles.

The CDR3 is made up of 14 amino acids. Germline CDR1 is SGHRS and CDR2 is YFSETQ. The trim removed 5 bases at V and 3 bases at J, leaving 6 bases unmatched. Comment on this clone: Its matching antigen is unknown.

In the PCR, 60 Vbeta and 13 Jbeta primers were used. Using immunoSEQ multiplex PCR, the repertoire was profiled, and TCRdb retains in-frame clones only, with some absent. The sample records some 130,000 clones, 79% being singletons. Sequenced input: PBMCs. This clonotype originated in a man aged 40-55 years in good health and CMV-seropositive. This chain links TRBV5-1 with TRBJ2-5; 8 bases fit TRBD2. CDR3: CASRNSGTKETQYF. The CDR3 DNA is TGCGCCAGCAGGAATAGCGGGACTAAAGAGACCCAGTACTTC.